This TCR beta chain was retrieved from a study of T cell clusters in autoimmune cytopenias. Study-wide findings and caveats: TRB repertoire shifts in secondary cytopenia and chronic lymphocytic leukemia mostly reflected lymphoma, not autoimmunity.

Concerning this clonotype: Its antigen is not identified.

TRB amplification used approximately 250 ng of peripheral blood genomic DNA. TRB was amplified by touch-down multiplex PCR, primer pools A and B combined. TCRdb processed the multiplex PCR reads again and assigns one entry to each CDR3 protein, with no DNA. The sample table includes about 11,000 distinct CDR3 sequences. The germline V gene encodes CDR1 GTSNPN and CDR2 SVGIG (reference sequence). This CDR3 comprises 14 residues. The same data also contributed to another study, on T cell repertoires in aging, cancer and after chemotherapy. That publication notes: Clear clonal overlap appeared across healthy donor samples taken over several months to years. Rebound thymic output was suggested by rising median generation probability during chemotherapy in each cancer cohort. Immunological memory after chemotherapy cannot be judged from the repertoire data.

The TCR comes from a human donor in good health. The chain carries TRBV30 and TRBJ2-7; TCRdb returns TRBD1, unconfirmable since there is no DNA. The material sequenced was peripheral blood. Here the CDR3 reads CAWSTGTGASEQYF. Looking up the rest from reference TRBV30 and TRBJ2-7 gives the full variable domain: SQTIHQWPATLVQPVGSPLSLECTVEGTSNPNLYWYRQAAGRGLQLLFYSVGIGQISSEVPQNLSASRPQDRQFILSSKKLLLSDSGFYLCAWSTGTGASEQYFGPGTRLTVT.